The 20 T cell receptor beta chains given below trace back to one sample, sequenced in a study of glioma-infiltrating T cells. Using RNA template, CDR3s of TCR alpha and beta were amplified with iRepertoire arm-PCR. A single record per CDR3 protein comes from TCRdb applying MiXCR to the multiplex PCR reads. The sample gives roughly 350,000 distinct CDR3 sequences, more than 35% of which show up once; around 11% is in the top ten. Material: glioma tissue, nonneoplastic brain tissue, or PBMCs (not recorded which). The receptors stem from a human donor with low-grade glioma or glioblastoma, undergoing nonglioma brain surgery, or in good health (not recorded which).

This clonotype was counted a few times. The chain has TRBV29-1 and TRBJ1-2, with a possible D match to TRBD1 (6 bases). This CDR3 contains 13 residues. Germline V gene sequence: CDR1 SQVTM, CDR2 ANQGSEA. V dropped 5 bases and J dropped 7 bases, with 17 bases sitting between them. The CDR3 spells CSVFMGGQSGYTF. The CDR3 DNA sequence: TGCAGCGTTTTCATGGGGGGGCAGAGTGGCTACACCTTC.

Details on this clonotype: A read error may explain this, as a much larger clone is one base away. The rearrangement joins TRBV6-2 or TRBV6-3 to TRBJ2-1; a weak D match, TRBD1 (5 bases). CDR1 is MNHEY and CDR2 is SVGEGT in the germline V gene. The CDR3 runs 13 residues. The chain's CDR3 is CASRADSYSEQFF. The CDR3 DNA reads as TGTGCCAGCAGAGCAGACAGCTACAGTGAGCAGTTCTTC.

The chain uses TRBV28 and TRBJ1-6; 8 bases align to TRBD1. Per germline, CDR1 MDHEN and CDR2 SYDVKM. The CDR3 extends over 14 amino acids. V shed 9 bases, J shed 10 bases, and the junction held 11 bases outside the gene matches. CDR3 sequence: CARRGGTGRSPLHF. In nucleotides, the CDR3 is TGTGCCAGAAGGGGGGGGACAGGAAGATCACCCCTCCACTTT.

The J gene is TRBJ2-1, the V gene TRBV20-1, with 7 bases that match TRBD1. CDR1 is DFQATT and CDR2 is SNEGSKA in the germline V gene (reference sequence). After removal of 3 bases from V and 8 bases from J, the junction contained 7 bases not matched to a gene. The CDR3 sequence is 13 residues long. CDR3: CSARVQGLDEQFF. DNA of the CDR3: TGCAGTGCTAGGGTACAGGGGTTGGATGAGCAGTTCTTC.

This clonotype was detected many times. V gene TRBV6-1 combines with J gene TRBJ2-7; 7 bases are a match to TRBD1. V gave up 8 bases and J gave up 3 bases; unmatched junction bases: 16. CDR1 and CDR2 (germline): MNHNS, SASEGT. The CDR3 runs to 16 residues. In DNA, the CDR3 is TGTGCCAGCTGCGCTCCACCGGGACAGAGCGACTACGAGCAGTACTTC. Protein: CASCAPPGQSDYEQYF.

The CDR3 sequence: CSQEASGTNEQYF. CDR3 bases: TGCAGTCAGGAGGCTAGCGGGACTAACGAGCAGTACTTC. J is TRBJ2-7 and V is TRBV20-1; 9 bases line up with TRBD2. Germline CDR1 and CDR2: DFQATT and SNEGSKA (reference sequence). V lost 8 bases to trimming and J lost 5 bases; unmatched junction nucleotides: 10. The CDR3 is 13 residues long.

This clonotype came up many times. This chain uses TRBV6-1 with TRBJ2-7; D perhaps matches TRBD1 (6 bases). The CDR3 covers 16 residues. V was trimmed by 2 bases and J by 3 bases, leaving 17 bases between them. CDR1 is MNHNS and CDR2 is SASEGT in the germline V gene. The DNA for the CDR3 is TGTGCCAGCAGTGAAAGAAGACAGGTTGGGATCTACGAGCAGTACTTC. Protein product: CASSERRQVGIYEQYF.

This clonotype was recorded a few times. The V gene is TRBV28, the J gene TRBJ1-5; 9 bases are shared with TRBD1. Trimming removed 2 bases from V and 1 base from J; junction bases left unmatched: 0. CDR1 is MDHEN, CDR2 SYDVKM, per germline. This CDR3 is 15 amino acids long. The CDR3 region is CASSLGTGSNQPQHF. DNA of the CDR3: TGTGCCAGCAGTTTAGGGACAGGGAGCAATCAGCCCCAGCATTTT.

This clonotype occurred a few times. The chain combines TRBV19 with TRBJ1-2; no firm D call. The CDR3 extends over 14 amino acids. Germline V CDR1 and CDR2: LNHDA, SQIVND (reference sequence). V was trimmed by 6 bases and J by 0 bases, leaving 11 bases between them. The CDR3 nucleotides are TGTGCCAGTAGCCCCTCGCCATCTAACTATGGCTACACCTTC. This sequence encodes CASSPSPSNYGYTF. Full variable domain (remainder filled in from reference TRBV19 and TRBJ1-2): DGGITQSPKYLFRKEGQNVTLSCEQNLNHDAMYWYRQDPGQGLRLIYYSQIVNDFQKGDIAEGYSVSREKKESFPLTVTSAQKNPTAFYLCASSPSPSNYGYTFGSGTRLTVV.

The chain is built from TRBV7-2 and TRBJ1-2; a possible D gene is TRBD1 (5 bases). V gave up 1 base and J gave up 3 bases, with 15 bases separating them. The CDR3 is 16 amino acids. CDR1 SGHTA and CDR2 FQGNSA come from the germline V gene. The CDR3 DNA follows: TGTGCCAGCAGCTTAGATTGGATGAGGGGCGACTATGGCTACACCTTC. Translating it yields CASSLDWMRGDYGYTF.

Turning to this clonotype: This could be a read error, since a much larger clone is one nucleotide away. This chain uses TRBV20-1 with TRBJ2-7; 9 bases are a match to TRBD2. Germline V gene data show CDR1 as DFQATT and CDR2 as SNEGSKA (reference sequence). J was trimmed by 7 bases and V by 0 bases; bases with no gene match: 13. This CDR3 comprises 16 residues. CDR3 DNA: TGCAGTGCTAGAGACCGTACTAGCGGGTACTACAATGAGCAGTACTTC. It is translated as CSARDRTSGYYNEQYF.

Turning to this clonotype: Just one base apart from a much larger clone, this may be a read error. V usage is TRBV4-3 and J usage is TRBJ2-7, with 7 nucleotides matching TRBD2. Germline trimming cut 0 bases from V and 0 bases from J; bases unmatched to any gene: 8. The CDR3 loop spans 17 amino acids. The germline gives CDR1 LGHNA, CDR2 YSLEER. CDR3 protein: CASSQDWTSSYSYEQYF. CDR3 sequence (DNA): TGCGCCAGCAGCCAAGATTGGACTAGTTCTTACTCCTACGAGCAGTACTTC.

This clonotype came up many times. This chain connects TRBV6-2 or TRBV6-3 to TRBJ2-2; D is unclear. The CDR3 runs 14 residues. Trimming pared 2 bases from V and 6 bases from J, leaving 10 bases between. CDR1 MNHEY and CDR2 SVGEGT come from the germline V gene. CDR3: CASSYLLGAGELFF. As DNA, the CDR3 is TGTGCCAGCAGTTACCTCCTAGGCGCCGGGGAGCTGTTTTTT.

The sample holds a few counts of this clonotype. The J gene is TRBJ2-1, the V gene TRBV7-9, with no clear D. The CDR3 is 15 residues long. V gave up 5 bases and J gave up 0 bases, with 11 bases separating them. The germline V gene encodes CDR1 SEHNR and CDR2 FQNEAQ (reference sequence). In nucleotides, the CDR3 is TGTGCCAGCAGCCCAAACTGGAGCTCCTACAATGAGCAGTTCTTC. It yields the protein CASSPNWSSYNEQFF.

The rearrangement links TRBV27 to TRBJ2-2, with D unresolved. The germline V and J ends were trimmed by 3 bases and 6 bases, with 8 bases remaining between them. The CDR3 extends over 13 amino acids. Germline CDR1 is MNHEY and CDR2 is SMNVEV (reference sequence). Written as DNA, the CDR3 is TGTGCCAGCAGTTTTGCCCCTCCCGGGGAGCTGTTTTTT. Its translation: CASSFAPPGELFF.

The chain recombines TRBV19 with TRBJ2-1; possibly TRBD1 or TRBD2 for D (6 bases each). Germline CDR1 reads LNHDA; CDR2 reads SQIVND (reference sequence). V was pared by 5 bases and J by 0 bases, with 11 bases between. There are 15 residues in the CDR3. The CDR3 loop is CASSRGRSSYNEQFF. The CDR3 coding sequence is TGTGCCAGTAGTCGGGGGCGTAGCTCCTACAATGAGCAGTTCTTC.

As for this clonotype: The germline gene is not matched at one end of the junction; a read error may be the cause. This chain links TRBV27 with TRBJ1-5, with 7 positions matching TRBD1. The CDR3 covers 15 residues. Germline V gene lookup returns CDR1 MNHEY and CDR2 SMNVEV (reference sequence). The CDR3 loop is CASNLRQGGGQPQHF. The CDR3 DNA reads TGTGCCAGCAATTTAAGACAGGGAGGGGGTCAGCCCCAGCATTTT.

A single count supports this clonotype. A much larger clone differs from this one at a single base, so this may be a read error. This chain connects TRBV20-1 to TRBJ1-5, with a possible D match to TRBD1 (5 bases). Germline V lookup: CDR1 DFQATT, CDR2 SNEGSKA (reference sequence). The CDR3 is made up of 13 amino acids. The CDR3 is CSATGNSNKPQHF. CDR3 DNA: TGCAGTGCTACAGGGAACTCCAATAAGCCCCAGCATTTT.

The table lists this clonotype with many counts. The chain couples TRBV28 to TRBJ2-3, with TRBD1 identical over 10 bases. The CDR3 consists of 19 residues. The V and J ends lost 4 bases and 0 bases, in that order; junction bases with no gene match: 13. The germline V gene has CDR1 MDHEN and CDR2 SYDVKM. The CDR3 is CASSSLRDRGTSSTDTQYF. The CDR3 DNA follows: TGTGCCAGCAGTTCCCTCAGGGACAGGGGAACATCTAGCACAGATACGCAGTATTTT.

This clonotype was seen more than once but under ten times. The chain combines TRBV20-1 with TRBJ2-3, with D perhaps TRBD1 or TRBD2 (5 bases each). V was clipped by 6 bases and J by 0 bases, with 16 bases between them. The CDR3 contains 15 residues. Germline assignment: CDR1 DFQATT and CDR2 SNEGSKA (reference sequence). The CDR3 loop reads CSAPRGAPSTDTQYF. For the CDR3, the DNA is TGCAGTGCCCCAAGAGGGGCACCTAGCACAGATACGCAGTATTTT.